Below are 10 T cell receptor beta chains sequenced from a single sample in a study of liver allograft versus peripheral blood T cells (dated by TCRdb to the early 2020s). Regarding the complete study: The study compared T cell receptor repertoires found within transplanted livers against repertoires in the peripheral blood of liver transplant recipients.

The sample was run on an Illumina MiSeq. TCRdb redid the processing of the public reads, applying fastp at Q25 and MiXCR, and retained in-frame beta chains. One record per CDR3 amino acid sequence lists the most common genes and DNA. The table for this sample lists approximately 16,000 distinct CDR3 sequences; around 21% of them were counted only once. Clones ranked in the top ten supply 12% of the sample. The receptor set was obtained from a human patient who had a liver transplant. After a transplant, some of the T cells may come from the graft donor.

The chain is built from TRBV9 and TRBJ2-1; perhaps TRBD2 as D (5 bases). CDR3 size: 15 residues. In germline, CDR1 is SGDLS, CDR2 YYNGEE. Deletions cut 4 bases from V and 2 bases from J, with 13 bases between. CDR3 amino acids: CASSSSRGAYNEQFF. CDR3 bases: TGTGCCAGCAGCTCTTCCCGGGGAGCCTACAATGAGCAGTTCTTC.

This clonotype was observed a few times. The CDR3 sequence is CASSYTTSGGPSEQFF. The CDR3 DNA reads as TGTGCCAGCAGTTACACGACTAGCGGGGGCCCAAGTGAGCAGTTCTTC. The rearrangement links TRBV6-5 to TRBJ2-1; TRBD2 matches 12 bases. Germline lookup yields CDR1 MNHEY and CDR2 SVGAGI. The J segment lost 9 bases and the V segment lost 2 bases, leaving 8 bases of the junction unmatched. This CDR3 region has 16 residues.

The chain has TRBV11-2 and TRBJ1-3; D gene ambiguous. CDR1 SGHAT and CDR2 FQNNGV come from the germline V gene. The germline V and J ends were trimmed by 1 base and 2 bases, with 15 bases remaining between them. The CDR3 covers 17 residues. In nucleotides, the CDR3 is TGTGCCAGCAGCTTAGGTTCTGTCGGTTTCCCTGGAAACACCATATATTTT. This codes for CASSLGSVGFPGNTIYF.

This clonotype has more than one count but fewer than ten. This chain joins TRBV27 and TRBJ1-1, with TRBD1 as a possible D gene (6 bases). This CDR3 comprises 14 residues. Trimming took off 10 bases at V and 5 bases at J, with 20 bases between the two ends. Germline CDR1 is MNHEY and CDR2 is SMNVEV (reference sequence). CDR3 in amino acids: CATHRRGRYTEAFF. CDR3 nucleotide sequence: TGTGCCACGCACCGCAGGGGCCGGTATACTGAAGCTTTCTTT.

This clonotype came up a few times. The V call is TRBV18, the J call TRBJ2-5; 10 bases are a match to TRBD2. Germline V gives CDR1 KGHSH, CDR2 LQKENI. V lost 1 base, J lost 5 bases, and 7 bases stayed unmatched. The CDR3 runs to 16 residues. The CDR3 DNA reads TGTGCCAGCTCACCACAGATAGCGGGGGGAGATGAGACCCAGTACTTC. Its translation: CASSPQIAGGDETQYF.

On this clonotype: Germline is not matched at one junction end, which may reflect a read error. This sequence joins TRBV20-1 and TRBJ1-3; D is undetermined. The CDR3 totals 13 residues. Germline V gene data show CDR1 as DFQATT and CDR2 as SNEGSKA (reference sequence). The CDR3 nucleotides read TGCAGTGTTAGAGGCACCTCTGGAAACACCATATATTTT. Encoded protein: CSVRGTSGNTIYF.

The chain joins TRBV18 to TRBJ2-7; 9 bases agree with TRBD2. The V and J ends lost 1 base and 4 bases, in that order; junction bases with no gene match: 2. In germline, CDR1 is KGHSH, CDR2 LQKENI. The CDR3 runs to 14 residues. The DNA for the CDR3 is TGTGCCAGCTCACCACTAGCGGGAGAGTACGAGCAGTACTTC. This translates into CASSPLAGEYEQYF.

This clonotype showed up many times. The CDR3 here is CSTGGEVNTEAFF. The CDR3 bases are TGCAGCACAGGGGGCGAGGTAAACACTGAAGCTTTCTTT. This chain uses TRBV29-1 with TRBJ1-1; 9 positions agree with TRBD1. The germline gives CDR1 SQVTM, CDR2 ANQGSEA. This CDR3 region has 13 residues. With 8 bases clipped from V and 2 bases from J, the junction kept 6 bases outside the gene matches.

This clonotype has just a few counts. This chain uses TRBV30 with TRBJ2-1; maybe TRBD2 (6 bases). CDR1 GTSNPN and CDR2 SVGIG come from the germline V gene (reference sequence). V lost 2 bases and J 4 bases, leaving 12 bases between the germline ends. The CDR3 is 14 residues long. The CDR3 protein is CAWSITGLYNEQFF. The DNA of the CDR3 is TGTGCCTGGAGTATCACGGGACTTTACAATGAGCAGTTCTTC.

This clonotype has just a few counts. V usage is TRBV5-4 and J usage is TRBJ2-2; 11 bases agree with TRBD1. The germline V gene has CDR1 SGHNT and CDR2 YYREEE (reference sequence). V lost 3 bases, J lost 6 bases, and 4 bases stayed unmatched. The CDR3 runs 15 residues. The CDR3 DNA follows: TGTGCCAGCAGCTCGGACAGGGGGCGGGCCGGGGAGCTGTTTTTT. Translated: CASSSDRGRAGELFF.